Each of the 16 T cell receptor beta chains below was sequenced from the same sample in a study of blood T cell repertoires in COVID-19 (dated by TCRdb to 2020 to 2022). The method behind the library was the immunoSEQ multiplex PCR assay. TCRdb obtained this table from immuneACCESS and retained in-frame rearrangements with V and J assigned. These tables miss some clones; where compared with another copy, unresolved V genes account for less than half of the shortfall, and the remainder is unexplained. The sample profile shows approximately 270,000 clones; roughly 83% of them were found once. The ten top clones hold 7.5% to 10% of the sample. Input material: peripheral blood. These receptor sequences come from an older man with acute or convalescent COVID-19.

The genes are TRBV2 and TRBJ2-7; 7 nucleotides line up with TRBD1. The ends lost 6 bases at V and 6 bases at J; junction bases unmatched: 8. The length of the CDR3 is 13 residues. Germline lookup yields CDR1 SNHLY and CDR2 FYNNEI. The CDR3 loop is CASRGTARGEQYF. The CDR3 bases are TGTGCCAGCAGGGGGACAGCACGGGGCGAGCAGTACTTC. The full variable domain, in which reference TRBV2 and TRBJ2-7 provide the parts outside the CDR3, is EPEVTQTPSHQVTQMGQEVILRCVPISNHLYFYWYRQILGQKVEFLVSFYNNEISEKSEIFDDQFSVERPDGSNFTLKIRSTKLEDSAMYFCASRGTARGEQYFGPGTRLTVT.

J is TRBJ2-2 and V is TRBV5-4; D is ambiguous. V shed 5 bases and J shed 1 base, with 6 bases lying between them. Germline CDR1 SGHNT, CDR2 YYREEE (reference sequence). The CDR3 runs 13 residues. CDR3 bases: TGTGCCAGCAGGGAGTTGAACACCGGGGAGCTGTTTTTT. It translates to CASRELNTGELFF.

The rearrangement joins TRBV7-2 to TRBJ2-7; D remains unclear. Germline V gene sequence: CDR1 SGHTA, CDR2 FQGNSA. V was clipped by 5 bases and J by 1 base, with 15 bases between them. CDR3 length: 15 residues. The chain's CDR3 is CASSPRWRSSYEQYF. The CDR3 DNA reads TGTGCCAGCAGCCCTCGGTGGCGGTCGTCCTACGAGCAGTACTTC.

The chain is built from TRBV19 and TRBJ1-6; unclear D gene. The V end lost 6 bases, the J end lost 10 bases, and 22 bases lay between the germline ends. This CDR3 is 16 amino acids long. Germline loops: CDR1 LNHDA, CDR2 SQIVND (reference sequence). The chain's CDR3 is CASSSLLKELKSPLHF. As DNA, the CDR3 is TGTGCCAGTAGCTCCCTCTTAAAGGAGCTAAAATCACCCCTCCACTTT.

This sequence joins TRBV5-1 and TRBJ2-3, with D tentatively TRBD2 (6 bases). The CDR3 spans 15 residues. V gave up 0 bases and J gave up 7 bases, with 15 bases separating them. Germline CDR1 is SGHRS and CDR2 is YFSETQ. The CDR3 spells CASSLAPGVTNTQYF. For the CDR3, the DNA is TGCGCCAGCAGCTTGGCTCCGGGAGTAACAAATACGCAGTATTTT.

V gene TRBV18 combines with J gene TRBJ1-4, with D hard to call. Germline V gives CDR1 KGHSH, CDR2 LQKENI. This CDR3 has 11 amino acids. The ends were cut back, 3 bases at V and 8 bases at J, with 4 bases in the middle. This CDR3 reads CASSPGEKLFF. The DNA of the CDR3 is TGTGCCAGCTCACCCGGGGAAAAACTGTTTTTT.

Remarks on this clone: In the same sample, other DNA sequences code for this CDR3. The gene calls are TRBV27 and TRBJ1-1, with TRBD1 matching over 9 bases. V gave up 5 bases and J gave up 1 base; unmatched junction bases: 5. Per germline, CDR1 MNHEY and CDR2 SMNVEV (reference sequence). The CDR3 spans 15 residues. The CDR3: CASSLGTGPNTEAFF. The CDR3 nucleotides are TGTGCCAGCAGTCTGGGGACAGGGCCGAACACTGAAGCTTTCTTT.

CDR3 coding DNA: TGTGCCAGCTCCCTACGGGCGGGCCCCCATGGCTACACCTTC. It encodes CASSLRAGPHGYTF. This chain connects TRBV18 to TRBJ1-2; D remains ambiguous. Looked up from germline, CDR1 is KGHSH and CDR2 is LQKENI. Between the trimmed V and J ends, which lost 6 bases and 6 bases, there was a span of 17 bases. The CDR3 has 14 residues.

This clone was counted once. The chain has TRBV25-1 and TRBJ1-2, with a weak D call TRBD1 (5 bases). Trimming removed 3 bases from V and 3 bases from J, with 14 bases in between. CDR1 and CDR2 from the germline V gene are MGHDK and SYGVNS. This CDR3 is built from 15 residues. The CDR3 DNA reads TGTGCCAGCAGTGACCCCGGGGGGAGATACTATGGCTACACCTTC. Amino acids: CASSDPGGRYYGYTF.

V usage is TRBV10-3 and J usage is TRBJ2-1, with 7 nucleotides matching TRBD2. This CDR3 has 15 amino acids. The germline V gene encodes CDR1 ENHRY and CDR2 SYGVKD. V lost 6 bases, J lost 7 bases, and 12 bases stayed unmatched. The CDR3, as DNA: TGTGCCATCAGCGGAGCGGGACCTAGAGAAAATGAGCAGTTCTTC. Translation gives CAISGAGPRENEQFF.

The genes are TRBV2 and TRBJ1-6, with TRBD1 identical over 8 bases. V shed 6 bases, J shed 7 bases, and the junction held 8 bases outside the gene matches. This CDR3 has 15 amino acids. Germline loops: CDR1 SNHLY, CDR2 FYNNEI. This CDR3 reads CASRPTGTGNSPLHF. The DNA for the CDR3 is TGTGCCAGCAGACCCACCGGGACAGGAAATTCACCCCTCCACTTT.

V and J are TRBV15 and TRBJ1-5, with TRBD1 as a possible D gene (5 bases). Germline V gene sequence: CDR1 LNHNV, CDR2 YYDKDF (reference sequence). This CDR3 is built from 17 residues. V lost 1 base and J 0 bases, leaving 13 bases between the germline ends. CDR3 sequence (DNA): TGTGCCACCAGCAGAGGAAAGGGACTATTTAGCAATCAGCCCCAGCATTTT. It codes for CATSRGKGLFSNQPQHF.

This chain joins TRBV18 and TRBJ2-7; TRBD1 matches 9 bases. V shed 3 bases, J shed 5 bases, and the junction held 5 bases outside the gene matches. This CDR3 contains 14 residues. CDR1 is KGHSH and CDR2 is LQKENI in the germline V gene. The CDR3 DNA reads as TGTGCCAGCTCACCCGGGACAGGGAAAGACGAGCAGTACTTC. As protein: CASSPGTGKDEQYF.

The gene calls are TRBV19 and TRBJ1-1, with D perhaps TRBD1 (5 bases). Germline loops: CDR1 LNHDA, CDR2 SQIVND (reference sequence). CDR3 length: 14 amino acids. Trimming removed 8 bases at V and 0 bases at J, with 13 bases between. As DNA, the CDR3 is TGTGCCAGTCTTCCCCGACAGATGAACACTGAAGCTTTCTTT. Encoded protein: CASLPRQMNTEAFF.

This chain connects TRBV9 to TRBJ1-3, with D unresolved. The CDR3 has 16 amino acids. V was cut by 3 bases and J by 4 bases, with 17 bases left in between. Germline V gives CDR1 SGDLS, CDR2 YYNGEE. CDR3 nucleotides: TGTGCCAGCAGCGCCTTAGCGTCCCTTCCCGGAAACACCATATATTTT. The encoded protein is CASSALASLPGNTIYF.

This rearrangement joins TRBV4-2 to TRBJ1-6; 12 nucleotides align to TRBD1. This CDR3 contains 17 residues. Trimming took 1 base from V and 7 from J; bases not matched to a gene: 5. CDR1 is LGHNA, CDR2 YNFKEQ, per germline. CDR3 DNA sequence: TGTGCCAGCAGCCAAGTTGGGACAGGGGGCCCAAATTCACCCCTCCACTTT. It encodes CASSQVGTGGPNSPLHF.